This T cell receptor (beta chain) was recorded in a study of blood T cell repertoires in COVID-19 (dated by TCRdb to about 2020). Turning to the overall study: Samples covering the acute and convalescent phases of COVID-19 were provided by collaborators in the United States, Italy and Spain. The material from the prospective study consisted of cDNA or gDNA derived from T cells, B-cell-depleted T cells, or PBMCs. Subjects who had been exposed to COVID-19, were actively infected with it, or had recovered from it provided the deeply sampled blood TCRbeta repertoires that made up the dataset. The repertoires were released in a freely available public database intended as a resource for research on the immune response to SARS-CoV-2. Samples came from the ongoing ImmuneRACE study (first 160 participants) plus 1,254 subjects from 6 global collaborators. A de-identified subject ID, COVID-19 status, age in years and sex were almost always included in the sample metadata. HLA class I and class II types, where available, came from metadata supplied by the sample provider rather than from assay-based typing. General study outcomes and caveats: The quantity of clinical and demographic metadata differed by source and by participant and was supplied without curation.

TCRbeta CDR3 regions were amplified from genomic DNA by means of the immunoSEQ Assay, a bias-controlled multiplex PCR. Processing in the source paper ran as follows. The number of nucleated cells in each sample was estimated by amplification of reference gene primers within the assay. Sequence reads were collapsed and filtered to measure the absolute abundance of every unique TCRbeta CDR3 rearrangement. For each sample, productive Simpson clonality was calculated by taking the square root of Simpson's diversity index across productive rearrangements. Not all clones reach the TCRdb copy of this immuneACCESS table, which keeps in-frame sequences only. Checked studies attribute under half of the gap to unresolved V genes and leave the rest unexplained. V and J calls and clone size are as listed in that table; D and trimming were resolved from the DNA. This sample holds 150,000 to 200,000 clones; about 84% were observed only once. Around 5.2% of the sample is in the top ten clones.

The collaborating institutions used their own protocols to collect whole blood in K2EDTA tubes. For TCRbeta analysis, collaborators shipped samples in one of three forms: frozen whole blood, isolated PBMCs, or DNA extracted from either of those sample types. CDR1 and CDR2 were assigned from the germline V gene as MDHEN and SYDVKM. A distance of 11 bases separates the germline ends of V and J, which lose 5 bases and 0 bases respectively. Inclusive of the bounding cysteine and phenylalanine, the CDR3 is 15 residues long. Solely the CDR3 DNA is kept, with 45 bases framed from the first base. As for this clone: This receptor's antigen is unknown. No base quality values were provided; no much bigger clone lies one nucleotide off.

Sequencing was performed on peripheral blood. This clonotype was sampled from a woman under 40 with acute or convalescent COVID-19. The V gene is TRBV28 and the J gene is TRBJ1-3, and perhaps TRBD1 as D gene, on 5 matching bases. Here is the DNA: TGTGCCAGCAGTCCACAGGAATTCTCTGGAAACACCATATATTTT. Its protein product is CASSPQEFSGNTIYF. The entire variable domain, with the stretches around the CDR3 drawn from the reference TRBV28 and TRBJ1-3 proteins, is DVKVTQSSRYLVKRTGEKVFLECVQDMDHENMFWYRQDPGLGLRLIYFSYDVKMKEKGDIPEGYSVSREKKERFSLILESASTNQTSMYLCASSPQEFSGNTIYFGEGSWLTVV.